This T cell receptor (beta chain) originates from a study of blood T cell repertoires in COVID-19. The table came from immunoSEQ multiplex PCR; TCRdb's copy has only in-frame clones and leaves some out. This table holds 100,000 to 120,000 clones, around four fifths found once. Trimming at V came to 3 bases and at J to 5 bases, leaving 4 bases not matched to a gene. The length of the CDR3 is 15 residues. The germline V gene has CDR1 ENHRY and CDR2 SYGVKD. The receptor comes from a woman aged 55-69 years with acute or convalescent COVID-19. V is TRBV10-3 and J is TRBJ1-6; the match to TRBD1 covers 7 bases. Material for sequencing was peripheral blood. In DNA form, the CDR3 reads TGTGCCATCAGTGACCTGACAGGGAATAATTCACCCCTCCACTTT. Translation gives CAISDLTGNNSPLHF.